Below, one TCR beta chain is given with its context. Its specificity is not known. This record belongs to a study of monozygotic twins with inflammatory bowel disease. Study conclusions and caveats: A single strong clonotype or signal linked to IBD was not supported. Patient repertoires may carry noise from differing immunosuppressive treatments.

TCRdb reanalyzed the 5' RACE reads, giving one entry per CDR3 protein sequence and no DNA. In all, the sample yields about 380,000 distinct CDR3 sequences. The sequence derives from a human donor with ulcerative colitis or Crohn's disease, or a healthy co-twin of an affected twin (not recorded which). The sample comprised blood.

The CDR3: CASSLDLGTSGGIYNEQFF. The J gene is TRBJ2-1, the V gene TRBV5-1; TCRdb gives TRBD2 as the D gene, but with no DNA this cannot be confirmed. The CDR3 has 19 residues. CDR1 is SGHRS, CDR2 YFSETQ, per germline.